This T cell receptor beta chain was captured in a study of shared clonotypes between healthy human individuals (dated by TCRdb to 2019 to 2021). Describing the broader study: The cohort included a few men and a couple of women between 18 and 49 years of age. To estimate repertoire size and how much clonotypes are shared between individuals, the study performed deep sequencing of blood TCR repertoires from five healthy adults. Libraries were prepared and TCR repertoires were sequenced by different laboratories using diverse techniques, in order to increase sequencing depth and limit assay-specific biases. Leukapheresis yielded between about 0.85 and 10 billion PBMCs per donor.

Healthy HIV-negative adults with no recently reported acute infections or vaccinations were included as donors. Every donor was a Caucasian adult living in Nashville, Tennessee, USA. For unsorted samples, roughly 90 million PBMCs were counted, and genomic DNA was extracted using the QIAamp DNA Blood Mini kit. Blood was obtained by leukapheresis, after which PBMCs were separated by Ficoll-Histopaque density gradient centrifugation and cryopreserved in liquid nitrogen vapor phase. Study-wide findings and limitations: Sampling was restricted to blood, and TCR repertoires in tissue are likely to differ from TCR repertoires in blood. Because the study included only a small number of donors, the genetic and exposure-history diversity represented was limited. Pairwise subsampling indicated that sequencing depth was expected to affect the degree of clonotype sharing among donors.

Using the deep immunoSEQ assay, TCR CDR3 regions were amplified from genomic DNA by multiplex PCR. For each cell subset, the extracted genomic DNA was distributed evenly across all wells of several immunoSEQ 96-well plates, and each plate served as one replicate. Each replicate PCR for unsorted PBMC received about 0.3 ug genomic DNA, equal to 30,000 or so T cell genomes. Ten immunoSEQ deep assay plates were used to sequence the unsorted PBMC genomic DNA. Purified libraries were quantified with a Qubit 3.0 fluorometer, sized on a Bioanalyzer 2100, and re-quantified with the KAPA Library Quantification kit. Each immunoSEQ 96-well plate was sequenced on its own single-read 150-cycle Illumina NextSeq 550 flow cell. In the source study's methods: Because only junctional sequences without quality scores were contained in the immunoSEQ output, filtering matching that applied to full-length reads could not be performed. To assign V/J genes and CDR3, sequences were annotated using PyIR, a Python wrapper for IgBLAST v1.9, with IMGT germline references. Any read was removed if the V/J assignment was weak (E-value above 1e-6), the CDR3 was missing, or the read contained stop codons, out-of-frame junctions, or ambiguous translated residues. V3J clonotypes were defined by identical inferred V gene, J gene, and CDR3 amino acid sequence. Percentage overlap between repertoires was calculated by dividing the number of shared unique clonotypes by the size of the smaller repertoire. Repertoire richness was assessed with RTK rarefaction, the Chao1 estimator, and Recon v2.1 estimates of unobserved clonotypes. Not all clones reach the TCRdb copy of this immuneACCESS table, which keeps in-frame sequences only. Checked studies attribute under half of the gap to unresolved V genes and leave the rest unexplained. V and J calls and clone size are given by that table; D and trimming were obtained from the DNA. Recorded for this sample are fewer than 700,000 clones; just over 75% of them occurred a single time. The ten most abundant clones make up around 13% of the sample.

The CDR3 has 16 amino acids, counting the end cysteine and phenylalanine. The CDR3 DNA has 48 bases and is translated from base 1. The germline V gene sets CDR1 to LGHNA and CDR2 to YNFKEQ. The trim is 1 base for V and 0 bases for J, with a gap of 10 bases between the germline ends. As for this clone: No antigen is known for it. The record has no base qualities; no much larger clone is one base away.

The TCR was taken from a woman in her thirties or forties in good health. Some clones in this sample may be carry-over from other donors' samples. The sample taken for sequencing was PBMCs. This sequence uses TRBV4-2 and TRBJ1-3, with no reliable assignment of the D segment. The CDR3 loop reads CASSQGTRSSGNTIYF. The bases read TGTGCCAGCAGCCAAGGAACCCGAAGCTCTGGAAACACCATATATTTT.